Listed below are T cell receptor beta chains from one sample, sequenced in a study of blood T cell repertoires in COVID-19. Sequencing was performed with immunoSEQ multiplex PCR; in TCRdb, only in-frame clones are kept and a portion is missing. The sample lists about 300,000 clones; around 88% were seen once. Sequencing was performed on peripheral blood. These receptors all stem from a woman aged 25 to 39 who had recovered from COVID-19. Each CDR3 is given with its conserved first and last residue. D genes are given only for firm matches. Only some rows state a clone size, as once, few, many or a class for expanded clones.

j_call v_call d_call clone_size cdr3_aa cdr3_nt
TRBJ1-1 TRBV2 NA NA CASSQGTTSEAFF TGTGCCAGCAGTCAAGGGACAACCAGCGAAGCTTTCTTT
TRBJ1-1 TRBV5-1 TRBD1 few CASSLLGTGENTEAFF TGCGCCAGCAGCTTGCTTGGGACAGGGGAGAACACTGAAGCTTTCTTT
TRBJ1-2 TRBV7-8 NA few CASSLALLTGTIYGYTF TGTGCCAGCAGCTTAGCGCTTTTAACAGGGACCATCTATGGCTACACCTTC
TRBJ2-7 TRBV27 NA NA CASRGETYEQYF TGTGCCAGCCGGGGTGAGACCTACGAGCAGTACTTC
TRBJ2-3 TRBV7-3 TRBD2 NA CASSSGLATDTQYF TGTGCCAGCAGCTCCGGACTAGCAACAGATACGCAGTATTTT
TRBJ1-3 TRBV5-1 NA NA CASSLTTGFGNTIYF TGCGCCAGCAGCTTGACAACAGGTTTTGGAAACACCATATATTTT
TRBJ2-5 TRBV2 NA NA CASKGDQETQYF TGTGCCAGCAAGGGGGACCAAGAGACCCAGTACTTC
TRBJ2-2 TRBV5-4 NA NA CASSSTGQNTGELFF TGTGCCAGCAGCTCCACAGGGCAGAACACCGGGGAGCTGTTTTTT
TRBJ2-7 TRBV4-3 TRBD1 NA CASSHDRGSYEQYF TGCGCCAGCAGCCACGACAGGGGTTCCTACGAGCAGTACTTC
TRBJ2-3 TRBV21-1 NA NA CASSFRLAGGTDTQYF TGTGCCAGCAGCTTCCGACTAGCGGGGGGAACTGATACGCAGTATTTT
TRBJ1-2 TRBV30 TRBD1 NA CAWTSGTGSYGYTF TGTGCCTGGACCTCGGGGACAGGGAGCTATGGCTACACCTTC
TRBJ1-1 TRBV5-8 NA NA CASSFYTATEAFF TGTGCCAGCAGCTTCTATACAGCCACTGAAGCTTTCTTT
TRBJ1-5 TRBV30 NA NA CAWGTGSFNQPQHF TGTGCCTGGGGTACAGGGAGCTTCAATCAGCCCCAGCATTTT
TRBJ1-1 TRBV29-1 TRBD1 NA CSVPTMDRGQSDTEAFF TGCAGCGTCCCCACGATGGACAGGGGGCAATCGGACACTGAAGCTTTCTTT
TRBJ2-2 TRBV4-3 NA few CASSDRYYFGELFF TGCGCCAGCAGCGACAGGTATTACTTCGGGGAGCTGTTTTTT
TRBJ1-1 TRBV11-2 NA NA CASSSHDTEAFF TGTGCCAGCAGCTCCCATGACACTGAAGCTTTCTTT
TRBJ2-5 TRBV19 NA once CASSISRGAEETQYF TGTGCCAGTAGTATTTCTCGGGGGGCGGAGGAGACCCAGTACTTC
TRBJ1-1 TRBV7-3 TRBD1 many CASSSTGENTEAFF TGTGCCAGCAGCTCGACAGGGGAAAACACTGAAGCTTTCTTT
TRBJ2-7 TRBV6-5 NA NA CASSPTEYEQYF TGTGCCAGCAGCCCGACAGAGTACGAGCAGTACTTC
TRBJ1-2 TRBV5-1 NA NA CASSLEGRDYGYTF TGCGCCAGCAGCTTGGAGGGGAGGGACTATGGCTACACCTTC
TRBJ2-7 TRBV2 TRBD1 once CASSRTGGSEQYF TGTGCCAGCAGCCGGACAGGGGGATCGGAGCAGTACTTC
TRBJ2-5 TRBV7-2 NA NA CASSGSFHRQETQYF TGTGCCAGCAGTGGGAGTTTCCATCGCCAAGAGACCCAGTACTTC
TRBJ2-7 TRBV28 NA few CASTGVVSGQYF TGTGCCAGCACCGGAGTGGTTTCCGGGCAGTACTTC
TRBJ2-5 TRBV18 NA NA CASSPGSQETQYF TGTGCCAGCTCACCTGGGAGTCAAGAGACCCAGTACTTC
TRBJ2-2 TRBV6-5 NA once CASRQGMGYAGELFF TGTGCCAGCAGACAGGGAATGGGGTACGCCGGGGAGCTGTTTTTT
TRBJ1-6 TRBV27 NA NA CASSLAAPRVRGSPLHF TGTGCCAGCAGTTTAGCGGCTCCGAGGGTTCGTGGTTCACCCCTCCACTTT
TRBJ2-1 TRBV9 NA NA CASSVADRAGVQFF TGTGCCAGCAGCGTAGCGGATAGGGCAGGGGTGCAGTTCTTC
TRBJ1-5 TRBV12-3/TRBV12-4 NA NA CASRLGGARPQHF TGTGCCAGCAGGCTGGGGGGGGCACGGCCCCAGCATTTT
TRBJ2-7 TRBV3-1/TRBV3-2 NA NA CASSQGRKGIYEQYF TGTGCCAGCAGCCAAGGGAGGAAGGGCATCTACGAGCAGTACTTC
TRBJ2-7 TRBV19 TRBD1 few CASSIGGQGASRSEQYF TGTGCCAGTAGTATCGGGGGACAGGGGGCGTCTAGGAGCGAGCAGTACTTC
TRBJ1-2 TRBV29-1 TRBD1 NA CSVEDGQGGIYGYTF TGCAGCGTTGAAGATGGACAGGGAGGGATCTATGGCTACACCTTC
TRBJ2-7 TRBV7-8 NA NA CASSLGGGVEQYF TGTGCCAGCAGCTTAGGCGGCGGGGTTGAGCAGTACTTC
TRBJ2-7 TRBV9 NA NA CASSPEPGEQYF TGTGCCAGCAGCCCCGAACCGGGCGAGCAGTACTTC
TRBJ1-1 TRBV27 NA NA CASSLRRGFEAFF TGTGCCAGCAGTTTACGACGGGGTTTTGAAGCTTTCTTT
TRBJ2-3 TRBV20-1 NA NA CSASRQVTDTQYF TGCAGTGCTAGTAGACAGGTCACAGATACGCAGTATTTT
TRBJ1-4 TRBV6-5 TRBD1 NA CASSYKSGSSGGKLFF TGTGCCAGCAGTTACAAGTCCGGATCCTCAGGGGGAAAACTGTTTTTT
TRBJ1-2 TRBV7-3 TRBD1 NA CASSLRGDRGGGNYGYTF TGTGCCAGCAGCCTAAGAGGGGACAGGGGAGGGGGAAACTATGGCTACACCTTC
TRBJ2-1 TRBV14 TRBD2 NA CASSLWASGLYNEQFF TGTGCCAGCAGCCTGTGGGCTAGCGGGTTATACAATGAGCAGTTCTTC
TRBJ2-7 TRBV4-1 TRBD1 many CASSPTGAGYEQYF TGCGCCAGCAGCCCGACAGGGGCCGGCTACGAGCAGTACTTC
TRBJ1-1 TRBV10-2 NA NA CASTPRATQTEAFF TGCGCCAGCACCCCCAGGGCAACGCAGACTGAAGCTTTCTTT
TRBJ1-1 TRBV18 TRBD1 NA CASSPPGTGENTEAFF TGTGCCAGCTCACCACCGGGGACAGGGGAGAACACTGAAGCTTTCTTT
TRBJ2-7 TRBV9 NA NA CASSPSLGPYEQYF TGTGCCAGCAGCCCCAGTCTGGGGCCATACGAGCAGTACTTC
TRBJ1-2 TRBV19 NA NA CASSPRGGDYGYTF TGTGCCAGTAGTCCTCGGGGAGGGGACTATGGCTACACCTTC
TRBJ1-5 TRBV24-1 TRBD1 once CATSEPGTGDQPQHF TGTGCCACCAGTGAACCGGGGACAGGGGATCAGCCCCAGCATTTT
TRBJ1-6 TRBV5-1 TRBD1 NA CASSISLSTGPYNSPLHF TGCGCCAGCAGCATCTCCTTATCGACAGGGCCCTATAATTCACCCCTCCACTTT